The 25 T cell receptor beta chains presented below share a single source sample, sequenced in a study of cytomegalovirus exposure and HLA in healthy donors. 13 Jbeta primers and 60 Vbeta primers were used for the PCR. Assay used: immunoSEQ multiplex PCR; TCRdb lists only in-frame clones, some missing. The repertoire holds 140,000 to 150,000 clones, with 75% to 80% as singletons. The sample comprised PBMCs. The receptors here all came from a man between 35 and 55 years old in good health and CMV-seropositive.

CDR3 sequence: CASSLELTSGGGWLGTQYF. CDR3 DNA: TGTGCCAGCAGCTTAGAGTTAACTAGCGGGGGGGGTTGGTTGGGTACGCAGTATTTT. This sequence joins TRBV7-2 and TRBJ2-3, with 13 bases matching TRBD2. The germline V gene encodes CDR1 SGHTA and CDR2 FQGNSA. V lost 1 base to trimming and J lost 8 bases; unmatched junction nucleotides: 15. The CDR3 sequence is 19 residues long.

CDR3 nucleotides: TGCGCCAGCAGCCAAGGGGCTGACAGGGTGCGGGACGAGCAGTACTTC. Translation gives CASSQGADRVRDEQYF. The chain couples TRBV4-3 to TRBJ2-5, with 7 bases identical to TRBD1. With the DNA end fitting TRBJ2-7 better, the J assignment may be wrong. The length of the CDR3 is 16 residues. The germline gives CDR1 LGHNA, CDR2 YSLEER.

The gene calls are TRBV9 and TRBJ1-2; D is uncertain. V was shortened by 4 bases and J by 3 bases, with 16 bases between the two germline ends. Per the germline V gene, CDR1 is SGDLS and CDR2 is YYNGEE. This CDR3 spans 15 amino acids. The CDR3: CASSLGEGFDYGYTF. In DNA form, the CDR3 reads TGTGCCAGCAGCCTCGGCGAGGGTTTTGACTATGGCTACACCTTC.

The chain links TRBV18 to TRBJ1-1, with unresolved D. V lost 6 bases to trimming and J lost 2 bases, with 10 bases between them. Germline CDR1 and CDR2: KGHSH and LQKENI. The CDR3 runs 13 residues. This CDR3 reads CASSETANTEAFF. The CDR3 nucleotides are TGTGCCAGCTCGGAAACAGCCAACACTGAAGCTTTCTTT.

This clone was seen once. This chain joins TRBV7-2 and TRBJ2-5; 8 nucleotides agree with TRBD1. CDR1 and CDR2 from the germline V gene are SGHTA and FQGNSA. The V segment lost 2 bases and the J segment 1 base; nucleotides outside the gene matches: 12. There are 18 residues in the CDR3. DNA of the CDR3: TGTGCCAGCAGCTTACTCATCAGAGGACAGGGATTCCAAGAGACCCAGTACTTC. This sequence encodes CASSLLIRGQGFQETQYF.

The chain links TRBV18 to TRBJ2-7, with a possible D match to TRBD2 (5 bases). There are 14 residues in the CDR3. Between the trimmed V and J ends, which lost 2 bases and 2 bases, there was a span of 10 bases. Per germline, CDR1 KGHSH and CDR2 LQKENI. CDR3 protein: CASSPVEGTYEQYF. CDR3 coding DNA: TGTGCCAGCTCACCAGTTGAGGGTACCTACGAGCAGTACTTC.

This clone appeared a single time. The rearrangement links TRBV7-6 to TRBJ2-3; 7 positions agree with TRBD2. V was pared by 6 bases and J by 4 bases, with 10 bases of the junction left unmatched. Germline V lookup: CDR1 SGHVS, CDR2 FNYEAQ. The CDR3 loop spans 15 amino acids. The CDR3 sequence: CASRVRAGVADTQYF. CDR3 nucleotide sequence: TGTGCCAGCAGGGTTAGGGCGGGAGTCGCAGATACGCAGTATTTT.

This sequence joins TRBV4-1 and TRBJ1-6, with D tentatively TRBD1 (5 bases). CDR3 length: 17 residues. The germline V and J ends were trimmed by 0 bases and 0 bases, with 9 bases remaining between them. Germline V gives CDR1 MGHRA, CDR2 YSYEKL. The CDR3 coding sequence is TGCGCCAGCAGCCAAGATAGGCAGGGCTCCTATAATTCACCCCTCCACTTT. It yields the protein CASSQDRQGSYNSPLHF.

This chain connects TRBV10-2 to TRBJ2-1, with 8 bases matching TRBD1. Trimming cost V 5 bases and J 9 bases; bases outside gene matches: 9. From germline, CDR1 is WSHSY and CDR2 SAAADI. The CDR3 totals 14 residues. CDR3 amino acids: CASSRTGTRGEQFF. The CDR3 nucleotides read TGCGCCAGCAGTCGGACAGGGACGCGGGGTGAGCAGTTCTTC.

The CDR3 is CASSERTGNTEAFF. CDR3 coding DNA: TGTGCCAGCAGCGAGAGGACAGGGAACACTGAAGCTTTCTTT. The rearrangement joins TRBV5-4 to TRBJ1-1, with TRBD1 identical over 7 bases. Germline V gives CDR1 SGHNT, CDR2 YYREEE (reference sequence). The CDR3 totals 14 residues. V lost 4 bases and J lost 1; bases outside the gene matches: 4.

The chain uses TRBV29-1 and TRBJ2-2, with TRBD1 as a possible D gene (6 bases). CDR3 length: 15 residues. In germline, CDR1 is SQVTM, CDR2 ANQGSEA. Trimming pared 4 bases from V and 2 bases from J, leaving 14 bases between. The CDR3 DNA is TGCAGCGTTGCCGGACAGATATCTAACACCGGGGAGCTGTTTTTT. Its protein product is CSVAGQISNTGELFF.

The V and J genes are TRBV2 and TRBJ1-1; possible D gene TRBD1, 6 bases. The CDR3 totals 14 residues. Germline assignment: CDR1 SNHLY and CDR2 FYNNEI. With 6 bases removed from V and 8 bases from J, the gap between germline ends came to 19 bases. CDR3 coding DNA: TGTGCCAGCAGCCCCGAAAGCAGGGACATCGAAGCTTTCTTT. This gives the protein CASSPESRDIEAFF.

The gene calls are TRBV12-5 and TRBJ1-5; D is undetermined. CDR1 and CDR2 (germline): LGHNT, FRNRAP. The CDR3 length is 14 residues. The germline V and J ends were trimmed by 2 bases and 4 bases, with 9 bases remaining between them. This CDR3 is CASGLSGSNQPQHF. Written as DNA, the CDR3 is TGTGCTAGTGGTTTGTCGGGATCGAATCAGCCCCAGCATTTT.

This clone was counted a single time. The rearrangement uses TRBV13 and TRBJ1-3, with TRBD1 matching 10 bases. Unmatched junction bases numbered 3, after V lost 2 bases and J lost 8 bases. The CDR3 has 14 residues. Germline V lookup: CDR1 PRHDT, CDR2 FYEKMQ (reference sequence). CDR3 region: CASSLRDRGHTIYF. The CDR3 nucleotides read TGTGCCAGCAGCTTAAGGGACAGGGGCCACACCATATATTTT.

The chain couples TRBV18 to TRBJ2-1; 8 positions agree with TRBD1. This CDR3 has 15 residues. V gave up 5 bases and J gave up 3 bases; unmatched junction bases: 6. CDR1 and CDR2 from the germline V gene are KGHSH and LQKENI. The CDR3 sequence: CASSVTGQDYNEQFF. CDR3 in DNA: TGTGCCAGCTCAGTAACGGGACAGGACTACAATGAGCAGTTCTTC.

This clone has a single count. One end of the junction fails to match germline, which may point to a read error. The V and J genes are TRBV5-6 and TRBJ2-1; D is perhaps TRBD2 (6 bases). From germline, CDR1 is SGHDT and CDR2 YYEEEE. The CDR3 is made up of 16 amino acids. CDR3 residues: CASSPPSASLYNEQLF. DNA of the CDR3: TGTGCCAGCAGTCCCCCTAGCGCCTCGCTTTACAATGAGCAGCTCTTC.

In this sample, this clone turned up a few times. This rearrangement joins TRBV4-3 to TRBJ2-5; TRBD2 matches 11 bases. Judging by the DNA end, TRBJ2-7 fits better; the J call may be wrong. CDR3 size: 17 residues. Germline V lookup: CDR1 LGHNA, CDR2 YSLEER. The CDR3 here is CASSRSGRGDPIYEQYF. DNA of the CDR3: TGCGCCAGCAGCCGTAGCGGGAGGGGGGACCCCATCTACGAGCAGTACTTC.

The CDR3 loop is CASSPTLGAVGTEAFF. Here the CDR3 DNA reads TGTGCCAGCTCACCCACCCTGGGGGCGGTGGGCACTGAAGCTTTCTTT. The genes are TRBV18 and TRBJ1-1; TRBD1 might be the D (6 bases). The length of the CDR3 is 16 residues. Germline loops: CDR1 KGHSH, CDR2 LQKENI. Trimming pared 3 bases from V and 4 bases from J, leaving 18 bases between.

The chain is built from TRBV9 and TRBJ2-7, with TRBD2 matching over 11 bases. This CDR3 has 12 residues. Germline V gene lookup returns CDR1 SGDLS and CDR2 YYNGEE. The J segment lost 3 bases and the V segment lost 7 bases, leaving 0 bases of the junction unmatched. In DNA form, the CDR3 reads TGTGCCAGCGGACTAGCGGGCTACGAGCAGTACTTC. It specifies CASGLAGYEQYF.

The rearrangement joins TRBV15 to TRBJ1-5; D may be TRBD1 (6 bases). V dropped 5 bases and J dropped 11 bases, with 10 bases sitting between them. CDR1 LNHNV and CDR2 YYDKDF come from the germline V gene (reference sequence). The CDR3 contains 11 residues. Written as DNA, the CDR3 is TGTGCCACCAGCTCACAGGGTTCCCAGCATTTT. This gives the protein CATSSQGSQHF.

The chain employs TRBV7-6 and TRBJ2-3; 7 positions match TRBD2. The CDR3 totals 16 residues. Trimming at V came to 5 bases and at J to 2 bases, leaving 10 bases not matched to a gene. Germline V gives CDR1 SGHVS, CDR2 FNYEAQ. CDR3 loop: CASSTLAAINTDTQYF. The CDR3 DNA reads as TGTGCCAGCAGCACCCTAGCGGCTATTAACACAGATACGCAGTATTTT.

The rearrangement joins TRBV27 to TRBJ2-3; possible D gene TRBD1, 5 bases. This CDR3 contains 15 residues. Trimming took off 3 bases at V and 4 bases at J, with 14 bases between the two ends. Germline V gene sequence: CDR1 MNHEY, CDR2 SMNVEV (reference sequence). CDR3 DNA: TGTGCCAGCAGTTTTCGGCAGGGATTTTCAGATACGCAGTATTTT. Translating gives CASSFRQGFSDTQYF.

This clone occurred a few times. J is TRBJ2-7 and V is TRBV27, with D tentatively TRBD1 (5 bases). Germline CDR1 and CDR2: MNHEY and SMNVEV (reference sequence). This CDR3 is 14 amino acids long. V lost 3 bases and J lost 6, with 15 bases in between. CDR3: CASSLSSGWAEQYF. DNA for the CDR3: TGTGCCAGCAGTTTGAGTTCAGGGTGGGCCGAGCAGTACTTC.

This sequence joins TRBV6-5 and TRBJ1-1, with no clear D. There are 13 residues in the CDR3. V lost 5 bases and J 4 bases, leaving 11 bases between the germline ends. Germline CDR1 and CDR2: MNHEY and SVGAGI. DNA of the CDR3: TGTGCCAGCAGTCCTCAGCGGGGCACTGAAGCTTTCTTT. Protein: CASSPQRGTEAFF.

The chain couples TRBV28 to TRBJ1-5, with 7 bases identical to TRBD1. This CDR3 contains 14 residues. V was pared by 4 bases and J by 5 bases, with 5 bases of the junction left unmatched. In germline, CDR1 is MDHEN, CDR2 SYDVKM. The CDR3 region has the DNA TGTGCCAGCAGTTCGGGACAGCTGGATCAGCCCCAGCATTTT. Amino acids: CASSSGQLDQPQHF.